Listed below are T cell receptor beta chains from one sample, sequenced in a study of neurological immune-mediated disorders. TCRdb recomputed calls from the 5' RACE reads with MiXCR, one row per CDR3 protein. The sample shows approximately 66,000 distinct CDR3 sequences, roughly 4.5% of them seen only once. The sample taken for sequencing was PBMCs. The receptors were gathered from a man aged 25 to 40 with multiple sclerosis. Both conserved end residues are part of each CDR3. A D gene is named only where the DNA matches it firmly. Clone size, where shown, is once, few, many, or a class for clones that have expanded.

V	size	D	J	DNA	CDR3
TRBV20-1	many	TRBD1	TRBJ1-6	TGCAGTGCTAGAGTTCTGGAGTCGAGGACAGGGGATTCACCCCTCCACTTT	CSARVLESRTGDSPLHF
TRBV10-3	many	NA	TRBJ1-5	TGTGCCATCAGTGAGAAGGGCTGGCAGCCCCAGCATTTT	CAISEKGWQPQHF
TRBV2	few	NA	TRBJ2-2	TGTGCCGTCCCTACCACACGGGGTGAGGTGTTTTTT	CAVPTTRGEVFF
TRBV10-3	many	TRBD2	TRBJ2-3	TGTGCCATCAGTGAGTCGACTAGCGGGCCACAGGGAGATACGCAGTATTTT	CAISESTSGPQGDTQYF
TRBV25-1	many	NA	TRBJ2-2	TGTGCCAGCAGGTGGAACACCGGGGAGCTGTTTTTT	CASRWNTGELFF
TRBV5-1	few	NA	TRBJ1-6	TGCGCCAGCAGCCGCCCGGACGAAAATTCACCCCTCCACTTT	CASSRPDENSPLHF
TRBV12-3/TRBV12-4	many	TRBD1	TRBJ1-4	TGTGCCAGCAGTTTAGAGGGGGCGAAAGAAAAACTGTTTTTT	CASSLEGAKEKLFF
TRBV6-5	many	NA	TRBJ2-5	TGTGCCAGCAGTTACTCGTACCGAAAAGAGACCCAGTACTTC	CASSYSYRKETQYF
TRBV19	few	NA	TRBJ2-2	TGTGCCAGTAGTAGATCCACCGGGGAGCTGTTTTTT	CASSRSTGELFF
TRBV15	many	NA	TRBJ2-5	TGTGCCACCAGCTGGCGGACGGTAGAGACCCAGTACTTC	CATSWRTVETQYF
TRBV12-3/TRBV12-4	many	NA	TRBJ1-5	TGTGCCAGCAGTTTAGGCGAAAATCAGCCCCAGCATTTT	CASSLGENQPQHF
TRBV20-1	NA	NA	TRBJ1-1	TGCAGTGCTCCGACCCTGAACACTGAAGCTTTCTTT	CSAPTLNTEAFF
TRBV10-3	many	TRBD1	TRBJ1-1	TGTGCCATCAGTTCAGGGGGGACGGGTGAAGCTTTCTTT	CAISSGGTGEAFF
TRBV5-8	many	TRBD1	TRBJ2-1	TGTGCCAGCCCCTTGGTTGACAGGGGCGGGGATGAGCAGTTCTTC	CASPLVDRGGDEQFF
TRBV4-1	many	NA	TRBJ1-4	TGCGCCAGCAGCCAGAAAGAGGGGACGCATGAAAAACTGTTTTTT	CASSQKEGTHEKLFF
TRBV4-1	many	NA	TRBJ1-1	TGCGCCAGCAGCCCAAACTTCGCGCCCGCTTTCTTT	CASSPNFAPAFF
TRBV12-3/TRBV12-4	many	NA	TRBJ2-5	TGTGCCAGCAGACGTACAGGCGAGACCCAGTACTTC	CASRRTGETQYF
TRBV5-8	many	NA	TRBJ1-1	TGTGCCAGCAGCTTGGGACAGGTGAACACTGAAGCTTTCTTT	CASSLGQVNTEAFF
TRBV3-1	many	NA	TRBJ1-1	TGTGCCAGCAGCCTTCGAGTTGGCACTGAAGCTTTCTTT	CASSLRVGTEAFF
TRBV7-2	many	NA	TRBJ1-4	TGTGCCAGCAGCTATGGAAGACAGGTCCTCAATGAAAAACTGTTTTTT	CASSYGRQVLNEKLFF
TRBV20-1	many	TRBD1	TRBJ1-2	TGCAGTGCTAGAGAAACGGGACAGGTCCTCTATGGCTACACCTTC	CSARETGQVLYGYTF
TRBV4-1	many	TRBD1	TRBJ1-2	TGCGCCAGCAGCCAAGGGAGGGCAGGGGGCGTCTATGGCTACACCTTC	CASSQGRAGGVYGYTF
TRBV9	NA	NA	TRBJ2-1	TGTGCCAGCAGCCCCCGGGCTGCCACAAGATCCTACAATGAGCAGTTCTTC	CASSPRAATRSYNEQFF
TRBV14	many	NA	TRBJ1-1	TGTGCCAGCAGCCAAAGGTCAGGGTACACTGAAGCTTTCTTT	CASSQRSGYTEAFF
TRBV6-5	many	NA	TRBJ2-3	TGTGCCAGCAGTTGGAGGTCCCTCACAGATACGCAGTATTTT	CASSWRSLTDTQYF
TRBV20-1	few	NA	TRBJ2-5	TGCAGTGCTAGAGTGTACCAAGAGACCCAGTACTTC	CSARVYQETQYF
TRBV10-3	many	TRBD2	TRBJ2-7	TGTGCCTCTTTTAGCGGGGGCCCCTACGAGCAGTACTTC	CASFSGGPYEQYF
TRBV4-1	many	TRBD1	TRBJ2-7	TGCGCCAGCAGCCAAACGACAGGGGGCAACGAGCAGTACTTC	CASSQTTGGNEQYF
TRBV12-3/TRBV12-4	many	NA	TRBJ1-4	TGTGCCAGCAGTTGGGGGGAGGGGACAAAACTGTTTTTT	CASSWGEGTKLFF
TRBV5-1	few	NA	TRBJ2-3	TGCGCCAGCAGCTTGGAACAGGCCGCAGATACGCAGTATTTT	CASSLEQAADTQYF
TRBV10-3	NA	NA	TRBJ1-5	TGTGCCATCAGTGACAGGGATGAGCAGCCCCAGCATTTT	CAISDRDEQPQHF
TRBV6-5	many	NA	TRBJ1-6	TGTGCCAGCAACAGCCATAATTCACCCCTCCACTTT	CASNSHNSPLHF
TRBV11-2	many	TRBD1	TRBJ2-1	TGTGCCAGCATTAGACAGGGGAAAGGCAATGAGCAGTTCTTC	CASIRQGKGNEQFF
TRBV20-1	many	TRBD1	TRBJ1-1	TGCAGTGCTAGTACAGGGGGCACTGAAGCTTTCTTT	CSASTGGTEAFF
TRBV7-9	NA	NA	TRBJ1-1	TGTGCCAGCAGCTTAGCCGAATGGACTGAAGCTTTCTTT	CASSLAEWTEAFF
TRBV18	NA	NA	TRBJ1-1	TGTGCCAGCTCACCACCGACAGTGAACACTGAAGCTTTCTTT	CASSPPTVNTEAFF
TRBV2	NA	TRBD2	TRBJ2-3	TGTGCCAGCAGTGATCTAGCGGGGGGCATCACAGATACGCAGTATTTT	CASSDLAGGITDTQYF
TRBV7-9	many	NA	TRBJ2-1	TGTGCCAGCAGCGGCCGTTCTTTTGAGCAGTTCTTC	CASSGRSFEQFF
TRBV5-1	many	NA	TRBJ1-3	TGCGCCAGCAGCTTGGATCCAGTCTCTGGAAACACCATATATTTT	CASSLDPVSGNTIYF
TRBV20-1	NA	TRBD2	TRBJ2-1	TGCAGTGTAAGGCTAGCGGGGGCCCGTCCGTTCTTC	CSVRLAGARPFF
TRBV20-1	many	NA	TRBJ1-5	TGCAGTGCTAGAGATATGCTAGGGCATCAGCCCCAGCATTTT	CSARDMLGHQPQHF
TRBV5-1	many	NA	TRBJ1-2	TGCGCCAGCAGCACCGGGACGGCAGCTAACTATGGCTACACCTTC	CASSTGTAANYGYTF
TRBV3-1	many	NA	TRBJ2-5	TGTGCCAGCTCCGCGGGAACCCAGTACTTC	CASSAGTQYF
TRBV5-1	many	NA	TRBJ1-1	TGCGCCAGCAGCCTAGACAACAGGGCAAGCACTGAAGCTTTCTTT	CASSLDNRASTEAFF
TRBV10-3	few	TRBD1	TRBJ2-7	TGTGCCATCAGTCCTCCGTTTACAGGGGCCGAGCAGTACTTC	CAISPPFTGAEQYF
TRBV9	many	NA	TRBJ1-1	TGTGCCAGCAGGGACAGTAACATGAACACTGAAGCTTTCTTT	CASRDSNMNTEAFF
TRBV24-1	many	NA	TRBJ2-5	TGTGCCACCCTTGGACAGGGAGGGGAGACCCAGTACTTC	CATLGQGGETQYF
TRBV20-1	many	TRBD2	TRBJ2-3	TGCAGTGCCCTACACCCAGCGGGGAGCACAGATACGCAGTATTTT	CSALHPAGSTDTQYF
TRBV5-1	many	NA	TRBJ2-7	TGCGCCAGCAGCTTGGCCGGGGGCGACGAGCAGTACTTC	CASSLAGGDEQYF
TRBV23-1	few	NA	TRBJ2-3	TGCGCCAGCTCAGTCTTCTTACCCGGGACACCTAGCACAGATACGCAGTATTTT	CASSVFLPGTPSTDTQYF